This passage covers 10 T cell receptor beta chains from one sample sequenced in a study of shared clonotypes between healthy human individuals. Naive-designated CD8 cells lacked CD45RO, were positively enriched for CCR7, and omitted terminally differentiated effector memory CD45RA+ cells. Data came from immunoSEQ multiplex PCR; TCRdb stores just in-frame clones and leaves some out. This sample has around 610,000 clones, with about 95% found just once. The specimen was naive CD8+ T cells sorted from blood. These TCRs come from a woman aged 25 to 39 in good health.

The chain combines TRBV7-9 with TRBJ1-1, with 10 bases lining up with TRBD1. The CDR3 length is 15 residues. Germline V gene sequence: CDR1 SEHNR, CDR2 FQNEAQ (reference sequence). The J segment lost 3 bases and the V segment lost 5 bases, leaving 6 bases of the junction unmatched. The CDR3 region is CASSRFGTGDTEAFF. The CDR3 region has the DNA TGTGCCAGCAGCCGATTCGGGACAGGGGACACTGAAGCTTTCTTT.

This clone was counted a single time. V usage is TRBV5-4 and J usage is TRBJ2-7; D unclear. The CDR3 spans 14 residues. V was shortened by 2 bases and J by 5 bases, with 14 bases between the two germline ends. CDR1 SGHNT and CDR2 YYREEE come from the germline V gene (reference sequence). The CDR3 nucleotides read TGTGCCAGCAGCTTCGCTACGGGCCGCGACGAGCAGTACTTC. Protein: CASSFATGRDEQYF.

The chain combines TRBV11-2 with TRBJ2-2; D unresolved. This CDR3 comprises 13 residues. Germline loops: CDR1 SGHAT, CDR2 FQNNGV. V was cut by 1 base and J by 7 bases, with 7 bases left in between. This CDR3 reads CASSLARVGELFF. CDR3 nucleotide sequence: TGTGCCAGCAGCTTAGCACGGGTCGGGGAGCTGTTTTTT.

This chain links TRBV7-8 with TRBJ2-7; TRBD1 matches at 10 bases. Germline-derived CDR1 and CDR2 are SGHVS and FQNEAQ. The CDR3 covers 15 residues. V gave up 4 bases and J gave up 2 bases; unmatched junction bases: 5. The CDR3 is CASSSGQGVPYEQYF. CDR3 bases: TGTGCCAGCAGCTCAGGACAGGGGGTTCCCTACGAGCAGTACTTC.

This chain connects TRBV6-1 to TRBJ1-1; no clear D gene. The germline V gene has CDR1 MNHNS and CDR2 SASEGT. The length of the CDR3 is 13 residues. V shed 4 bases and J shed 1 base, with 7 bases lying between them. The CDR3, as DNA: TGTGCCAGCAGTGCACCGGGGAACACTGAAGCTTTCTTT. Amino acid sequence: CASSAPGNTEAFF.

The J gene is TRBJ1-1, the V gene TRBV19, with TRBD1 as a possible D gene (5 bases). The CDR3 has 15 residues. CDR1 and CDR2 (germline): LNHDA, SQIVND (reference sequence). Between the trimmed V and J ends, which lost 3 bases and 3 bases, there was a span of 14 bases. CDR3 sequence (DNA): TGTGCCAGTAGTATTTTCCCCGTACAGGACACTGAAGCTTTCTTT. Protein sequence: CASSIFPVQDTEAFF.

In its sample, this clone was seen once. The chain employs TRBV28 and TRBJ2-3; D possibly corresponds to TRBD2 (6 bases). The CDR3 is 16 residues long. Germline CDR1 is MDHEN and CDR2 is SYDVKM. The V gene lost 2 bases and the J gene lost 0 bases, with 12 bases spanning the gap. CDR3 DNA: TGTGCCAGCAGTTTAAATGTAGCGGAAAGCACAGATACGCAGTATTTT. Protein product: CASSLNVAESTDTQYF.

The rearrangement joins TRBV10-1 to TRBJ2-1, with 10 nucleotides matching TRBD1. The CDR3 runs 16 residues. Germline CDR1 is WNHNN and CDR2 is SYGVQD (reference sequence). With 4 bases clipped from V and 1 base from J, the junction kept 4 bases outside the gene matches. The CDR3 nucleotides read TGCGCCAGCAGTGGGGGGACAGGGGAGTCCTACAATGAGCAGTTCTTC. It yields the protein CASSGGTGESYNEQFF.

In this sample, this clone turned up once. J is TRBJ1-5 and V is TRBV28, with 8 bases identical to TRBD1. CDR1 is MDHEN, CDR2 SYDVKM, per germline. V shed 7 bases, J shed 2 bases, and the junction held 10 bases outside the gene matches. This CDR3 comprises 16 residues. CDR3 sequence reads: CASILQGVRGNQPQHF. The CDR3 DNA is TGTGCCAGCATCTTACAGGGGGTCAGGGGCAATCAGCCCCAGCATTTT.

A note on this clone: Distinct nucleotide sequences in the sample also encode this CDR3. CDR3 sequence reads: CASSLGGPSSYEQYF. The CDR3 bases are TGTGCCAGCAGTTTAGGGGGTCCTAGCTCCTACGAGCAGTACTTC. The V and J genes are TRBV27 and TRBJ2-7, with D possibly called TRBD1 or TRBD2 (5 bases each). The CDR3 totals 15 residues. CDR1 and CDR2 from the germline V gene are MNHEY and SMNVEV (reference sequence). V shed 2 bases and J shed 0 bases, with 11 bases lying between them.